Below, one TCR beta chain is given with its context. Its antigen specificity is not known. The sample holds no much larger clone one base away, and base qualities are not on file. The immunoSEQ Assay, a bias-controlled multiplex PCR, was used to amplify TCRbeta CDR3 regions from genomic DNA. Turning to the authors' computational methods: The number of nucleated cells in each sample was estimated from the amplification of reference gene primers within the assay. To quantify the absolute abundance of each unique TCRbeta CDR3 rearrangement, sequence reads were collapsed and filtered. Productive Simpson clonality was computed per sample as the square root of Simpson's diversity index over productive rearrangements. The table comes from immuneACCESS by way of TCRdb, which keeps in-frame sequences with V and J called. Part of the clones is missing from these tables; in studies checked, under half for an unresolved V gene and the rest for unknown reasons. That table supplies the V and J calls and clone size; D and trimming were determined from the DNA. The sample data list about 300,000 clones, and about 88% of these were observed just once. Over 1% of the sample goes to the ten largest clones.

This specimen comes from a study of blood T cell repertoires in COVID-19 (dated by TCRdb to the early 2020s). In terms of the full investigation: Samples covering the acute and convalescent phases of COVID-19 were provided by collaborators in the United States, Italy and Spain. The prospective study material was composed of cDNA or gDNA derived from T cells, B-cell-depleted T cells, or PBMCs. The dataset comprised deeply sampled blood TCRbeta repertoires from subjects exposed to, actively infected with, or recovered from COVID-19. The repertoires were released in a freely available public database intended as a resource for research on the immune response to SARS-CoV-2. The samples were drawn from the first 160 participants of the ongoing ImmuneRACE study and from over a thousand subjects provided by 6 global collaborators. Sample metadata almost always included a de-identified subject ID, COVID-19 status, age in years and sex. Where available, HLA class I and class II types were obtained from metadata supplied by the sample provider rather than from assay-based typing.

What the work shows at the level of the full study, not this receptor alone: The amount of clinical and demographic metadata varied by source and participant and was provided uncurated.

Collaborating institutions collected whole blood in K2EDTA tubes following their own protocols. For TCRbeta analysis, collaborators shipped samples as frozen whole blood, isolated PBMCs, or DNA extracted from either of those sample types. The sample comprised peripheral blood. The source of this sequence is a man in his 70s with acute or convalescent COVID-19.

CDR3 region: CASSVGGSTEKLFF. DNA sequence: TGTGCCAGCAGTGTCGGGGGGTCCACTGAAAAACTGTTTTTT. The chain uses TRBV2 and TRBJ1-4, with TRBD1 as a weak D call on 5 bases. The germline V gene encodes CDR1 SNHLY and CDR2 FYNNEI. The junction carries 13 bases between V and J, which are trimmed by 4 bases and 7 bases respectively. Measured from the cysteine to the phenylalanine, the CDR3 is 14 residues long. Only the CDR3 portion is preserved as DNA: 42 bases, with reading frame beginning at the first base.